The T cell receptor beta chain under discussion was sequenced for a study of preoperative IRX-2 immunotherapy in early breast cancer. V was clipped by 5 bases and J by 0 bases, with 13 bases between them. Per the germline V gene, CDR1 is MNHGY and CDR2 is SAAAGT. The CDR3 has 15 amino acids. TCRdb keeps only in-frame clones here, not all; method: immunoSEQ multiplex PCR. The profile shows 30,000 to 45,000 clones, 82% of them singletons. The treatment is: preoperative locoregional IRX-2 cytokine immunotherapy. Preoperative locoregional IRX-2 cytokine immunotherapy was tested in the phase Ib source study.

The TCR comes from a human donor with breast cancer. The chain carries TRBV6-8 and TRBJ1-1; no clear D gene. The sample here was lymph node tissue, taken after IRX-2 immunotherapy. CDR3 nucleotide sequence: TGTGCCAGCAGTCCCTACCGGGCCCTGAACACTGAAGCTTTCTTT. Translation: CASSPYRALNTEAFF.